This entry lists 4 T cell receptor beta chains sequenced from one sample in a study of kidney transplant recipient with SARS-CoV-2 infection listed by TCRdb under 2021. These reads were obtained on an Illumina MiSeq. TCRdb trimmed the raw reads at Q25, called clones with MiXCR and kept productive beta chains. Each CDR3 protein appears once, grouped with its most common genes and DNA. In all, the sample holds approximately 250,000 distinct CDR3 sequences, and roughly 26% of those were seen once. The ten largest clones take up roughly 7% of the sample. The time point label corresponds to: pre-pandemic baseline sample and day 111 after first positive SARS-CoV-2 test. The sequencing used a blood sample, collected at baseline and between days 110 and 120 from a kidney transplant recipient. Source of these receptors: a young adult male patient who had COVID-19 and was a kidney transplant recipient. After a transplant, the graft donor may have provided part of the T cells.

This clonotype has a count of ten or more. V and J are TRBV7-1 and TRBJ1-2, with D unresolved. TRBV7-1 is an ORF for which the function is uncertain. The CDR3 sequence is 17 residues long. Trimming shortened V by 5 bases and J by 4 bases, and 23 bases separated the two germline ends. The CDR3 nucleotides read TGTGCCAGCAGCGACTTGGGTCACGAGGGAAAGACCTATGGCTACACCTTC. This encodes CASSDLGHEGKTYGYTF.

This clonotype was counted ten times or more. In nucleotides, the CDR3 is TGCGCCAGCAGCTCCGCGGGGGGTTACACTGAAGCTTTCTTT. Its translation is CASSSAGGYTEAFF. The rearrangement joins TRBV5-1 to TRBJ1-1; weak D call: TRBD1 (5 bases). Germline CDR1 SGHRS, CDR2 YFSETQ. Trimming shortened V by 3 bases and J by 3 bases, and 12 bases separated the two germline ends. This CDR3 contains 14 residues.

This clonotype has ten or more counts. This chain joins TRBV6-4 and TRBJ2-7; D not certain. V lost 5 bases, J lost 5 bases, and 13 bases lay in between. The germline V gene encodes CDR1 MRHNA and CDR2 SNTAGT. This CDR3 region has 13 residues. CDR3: CASSKRWVDEQYV. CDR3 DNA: TGTGCCAGCAGTAAGAGGTGGGTGGACGAGCAGTACGTC.

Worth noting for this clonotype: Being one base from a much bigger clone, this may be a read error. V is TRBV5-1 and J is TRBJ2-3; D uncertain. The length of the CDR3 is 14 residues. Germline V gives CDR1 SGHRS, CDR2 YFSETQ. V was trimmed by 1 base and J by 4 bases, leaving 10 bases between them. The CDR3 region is CASSLRVAADTQYF. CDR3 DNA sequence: TGCGCCAGCAGCTTGCGGGTAGCCGCAGATACGCAGTATTTT. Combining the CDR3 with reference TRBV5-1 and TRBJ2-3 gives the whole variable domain KAGVTQTPRYLIKTRGQQVTLSCSPISGHRSVSWYQQTPGQGLQFLFEYFSETQRNKGNFPGRFSGRQFSNSRSEMNVSTLELGDSALYLCASSLRVAADTQYFGPGTRLTVL.